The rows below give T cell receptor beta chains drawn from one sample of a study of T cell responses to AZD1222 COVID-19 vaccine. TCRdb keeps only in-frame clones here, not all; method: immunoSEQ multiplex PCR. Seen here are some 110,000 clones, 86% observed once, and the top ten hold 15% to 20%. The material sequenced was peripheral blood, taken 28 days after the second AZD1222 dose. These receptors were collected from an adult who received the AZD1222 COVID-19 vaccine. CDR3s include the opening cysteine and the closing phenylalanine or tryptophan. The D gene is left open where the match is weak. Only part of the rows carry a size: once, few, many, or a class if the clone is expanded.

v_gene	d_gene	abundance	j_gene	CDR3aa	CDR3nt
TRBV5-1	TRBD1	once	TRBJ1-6	CASSPDRVNSPLHF	TGCGCCAGCAGCCCGGACAGGGTAAATTCACCCCTCCACTTT
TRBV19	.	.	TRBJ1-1	CASSWDADGSTEAFF	TGTGCCAGTAGCTGGGACGCCGACGGCTCCACTGAAGCTTTCTTT
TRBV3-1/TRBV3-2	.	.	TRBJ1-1	CAGRPGTSNTEAFF	TGTGCCGGCAGACCCGGGACGTCGAACACTGAAGCTTTCTTT
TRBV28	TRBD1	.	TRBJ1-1	CASRGGDTEAFF	TGTGCCAGCAGAGGGGGCGACACTGAAGCTTTCTTT
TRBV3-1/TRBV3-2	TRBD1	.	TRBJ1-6	CASSRDRFGMGSYNSPLHF	TGTGCCAGCAGCCGGGACAGGTTTGGGATGGGTTCCTATAATTCACCCCTCCACTTT
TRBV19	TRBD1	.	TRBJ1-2	CASLARGDYGYTF	TGTGCCAGTCTTGCCAGGGGGGATTATGGCTACACCTTC
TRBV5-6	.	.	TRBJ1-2	CASSSAYGYTF	TGTGCCAGCAGCTCGGCTTATGGCTACACCTTC
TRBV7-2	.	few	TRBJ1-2	CASSWSRGAGGYTF	TGTGCCAGCAGCTGGTCTCGGGGCGCGGGTGGCTACACCTTC
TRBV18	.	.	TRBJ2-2	CASSSLDKNTGELFF	TGTGCCAGCTCATCCCTCGACAAGAACACCGGGGAGCTGTTTTTT
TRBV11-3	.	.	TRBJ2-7	CASSPTGLEQYF	TGTGCCAGCAGCCCCACAGGACTCGAGCAGTACTTC
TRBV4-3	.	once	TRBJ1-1	CASSQVGREAFF	TGCGCCAGCAGCCAAGTTGGGCGGGAAGCTTTCTTT
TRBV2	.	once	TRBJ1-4	CASRTTVATNEKLFF	TGTGCCAGCAGAACGACAGTTGCAACTAATGAAAAACTGTTTTTT
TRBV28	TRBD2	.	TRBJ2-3	CASSPAGLAADTQYF	TGTGCCAGCAGCCCGGCGGGACTAGCGGCAGATACGCAGTATTTT
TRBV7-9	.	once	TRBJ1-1	CASSFVSGRRFKNTEAFF	TGTGCCAGCAGCTTTGTATCGGGGCGAAGGTTCAAGAACACTGAAGCTTTCTTT
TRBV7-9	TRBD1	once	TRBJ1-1	CASSAHRDRGNTEAFF	TGTGCCAGCAGCGCTCACCGGGACAGGGGAAACACTGAAGCTTTCTTT
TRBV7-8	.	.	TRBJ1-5	CASSPGTGGQPQHF	TGTGCCAGCAGCCCCGGGACGGGGGGTCAGCCCCAGCATTTT
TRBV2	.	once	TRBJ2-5	CASSGPETQYF	TGTGCCAGCAGTGGACCGGAGACCCAGTACTTC
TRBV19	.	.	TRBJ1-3	CASSLNRDRYF	TGTGCCAGTAGTCTTAACCGGGACCGATATTTT
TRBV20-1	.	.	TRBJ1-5	CSASFYQGSGQPQHF	TGCAGTGCTAGTTTTTATCAGGGTTCAGGGCAGCCCCAGCATTTT
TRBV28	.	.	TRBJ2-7	CATESGGSIYEQYF	TGTGCCACGGAATCGGGCGGCTCCATCTACGAGCAGTACTTC
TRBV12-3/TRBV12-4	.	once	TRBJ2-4	CASSFTRGDIQYF	TGTGCCAGCAGTTTCACCCGAGGGGACATTCAGTACTTC
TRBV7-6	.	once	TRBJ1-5	CASSLGPGDNQPQHF	TGTGCCAGCAGCTTAGGCCCAGGTGACAATCAGCCCCAGCATTTT
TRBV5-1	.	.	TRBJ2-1	CASSLEGAGYNEQFF	TGCGCCAGCAGCTTGGAGGGGGCGGGGTACAATGAGCAGTTCTTC
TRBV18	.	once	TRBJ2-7	CASSPGQSNAYEQYF	TGTGCCAGCTCACCCGGACAATCCAACGCCTACGAGCAGTACTTC
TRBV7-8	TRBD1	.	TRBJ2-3	CASSPDRVQYF	TGTGCCAGCAGCCCCGACAGGGTGCAGTATTTT
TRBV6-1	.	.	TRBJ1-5	CASSDGQSSNQPQHF	TGTGCCAGCAGTGACGGACAGAGTAGCAATCAGCCCCAGCATTTT
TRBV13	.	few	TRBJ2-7	CASSLYMSSYEQYF	TGTGCCAGCAGCTTATATATGAGCTCCTACGAGCAGTACTTC
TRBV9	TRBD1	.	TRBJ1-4	CASSVGTGATNEKLFF	TGTGCCAGCAGCGTAGGGACAGGGGCTACTAATGAAAAACTGTTTTTT
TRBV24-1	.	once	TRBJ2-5	CATSDGRGGQETQYF	TGTGCCACCAGTGATGGGCGGGGAGGACAAGAGACCCAGTACTTC
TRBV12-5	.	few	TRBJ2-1	CASGPSELYNEQFF	TGTGCTAGTGGACCGTCGGAGTTATACAATGAGCAGTTCTTC
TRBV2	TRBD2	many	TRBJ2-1	CASSERGGNEQFF	TGTGCCAGCAGTGAACGGGGAGGGAATGAGCAGTTCTTC
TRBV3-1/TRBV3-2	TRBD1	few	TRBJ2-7	CASSQGGGVGEQYF	TGTGCCAGCAGCCAAGGAGGGGGCGTAGGCGAGCAGTACTTC
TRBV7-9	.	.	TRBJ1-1	CASSLQSGNTEAFF	TGTGCCAGCAGCTTACAATCAGGGAACACTGAAGCTTTCTTT